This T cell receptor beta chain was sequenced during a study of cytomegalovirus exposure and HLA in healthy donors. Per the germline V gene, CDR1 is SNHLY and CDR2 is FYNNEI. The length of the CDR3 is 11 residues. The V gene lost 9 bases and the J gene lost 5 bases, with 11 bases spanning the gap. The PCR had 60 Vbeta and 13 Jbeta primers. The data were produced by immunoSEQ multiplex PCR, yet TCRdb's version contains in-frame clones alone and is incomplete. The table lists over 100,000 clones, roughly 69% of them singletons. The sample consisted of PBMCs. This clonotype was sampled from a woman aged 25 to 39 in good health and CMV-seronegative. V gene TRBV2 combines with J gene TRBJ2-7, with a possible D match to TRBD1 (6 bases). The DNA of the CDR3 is TGTGCCAGTACAGGGTCCCACGAGCAGTACTTC. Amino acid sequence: CASTGSHEQYF.